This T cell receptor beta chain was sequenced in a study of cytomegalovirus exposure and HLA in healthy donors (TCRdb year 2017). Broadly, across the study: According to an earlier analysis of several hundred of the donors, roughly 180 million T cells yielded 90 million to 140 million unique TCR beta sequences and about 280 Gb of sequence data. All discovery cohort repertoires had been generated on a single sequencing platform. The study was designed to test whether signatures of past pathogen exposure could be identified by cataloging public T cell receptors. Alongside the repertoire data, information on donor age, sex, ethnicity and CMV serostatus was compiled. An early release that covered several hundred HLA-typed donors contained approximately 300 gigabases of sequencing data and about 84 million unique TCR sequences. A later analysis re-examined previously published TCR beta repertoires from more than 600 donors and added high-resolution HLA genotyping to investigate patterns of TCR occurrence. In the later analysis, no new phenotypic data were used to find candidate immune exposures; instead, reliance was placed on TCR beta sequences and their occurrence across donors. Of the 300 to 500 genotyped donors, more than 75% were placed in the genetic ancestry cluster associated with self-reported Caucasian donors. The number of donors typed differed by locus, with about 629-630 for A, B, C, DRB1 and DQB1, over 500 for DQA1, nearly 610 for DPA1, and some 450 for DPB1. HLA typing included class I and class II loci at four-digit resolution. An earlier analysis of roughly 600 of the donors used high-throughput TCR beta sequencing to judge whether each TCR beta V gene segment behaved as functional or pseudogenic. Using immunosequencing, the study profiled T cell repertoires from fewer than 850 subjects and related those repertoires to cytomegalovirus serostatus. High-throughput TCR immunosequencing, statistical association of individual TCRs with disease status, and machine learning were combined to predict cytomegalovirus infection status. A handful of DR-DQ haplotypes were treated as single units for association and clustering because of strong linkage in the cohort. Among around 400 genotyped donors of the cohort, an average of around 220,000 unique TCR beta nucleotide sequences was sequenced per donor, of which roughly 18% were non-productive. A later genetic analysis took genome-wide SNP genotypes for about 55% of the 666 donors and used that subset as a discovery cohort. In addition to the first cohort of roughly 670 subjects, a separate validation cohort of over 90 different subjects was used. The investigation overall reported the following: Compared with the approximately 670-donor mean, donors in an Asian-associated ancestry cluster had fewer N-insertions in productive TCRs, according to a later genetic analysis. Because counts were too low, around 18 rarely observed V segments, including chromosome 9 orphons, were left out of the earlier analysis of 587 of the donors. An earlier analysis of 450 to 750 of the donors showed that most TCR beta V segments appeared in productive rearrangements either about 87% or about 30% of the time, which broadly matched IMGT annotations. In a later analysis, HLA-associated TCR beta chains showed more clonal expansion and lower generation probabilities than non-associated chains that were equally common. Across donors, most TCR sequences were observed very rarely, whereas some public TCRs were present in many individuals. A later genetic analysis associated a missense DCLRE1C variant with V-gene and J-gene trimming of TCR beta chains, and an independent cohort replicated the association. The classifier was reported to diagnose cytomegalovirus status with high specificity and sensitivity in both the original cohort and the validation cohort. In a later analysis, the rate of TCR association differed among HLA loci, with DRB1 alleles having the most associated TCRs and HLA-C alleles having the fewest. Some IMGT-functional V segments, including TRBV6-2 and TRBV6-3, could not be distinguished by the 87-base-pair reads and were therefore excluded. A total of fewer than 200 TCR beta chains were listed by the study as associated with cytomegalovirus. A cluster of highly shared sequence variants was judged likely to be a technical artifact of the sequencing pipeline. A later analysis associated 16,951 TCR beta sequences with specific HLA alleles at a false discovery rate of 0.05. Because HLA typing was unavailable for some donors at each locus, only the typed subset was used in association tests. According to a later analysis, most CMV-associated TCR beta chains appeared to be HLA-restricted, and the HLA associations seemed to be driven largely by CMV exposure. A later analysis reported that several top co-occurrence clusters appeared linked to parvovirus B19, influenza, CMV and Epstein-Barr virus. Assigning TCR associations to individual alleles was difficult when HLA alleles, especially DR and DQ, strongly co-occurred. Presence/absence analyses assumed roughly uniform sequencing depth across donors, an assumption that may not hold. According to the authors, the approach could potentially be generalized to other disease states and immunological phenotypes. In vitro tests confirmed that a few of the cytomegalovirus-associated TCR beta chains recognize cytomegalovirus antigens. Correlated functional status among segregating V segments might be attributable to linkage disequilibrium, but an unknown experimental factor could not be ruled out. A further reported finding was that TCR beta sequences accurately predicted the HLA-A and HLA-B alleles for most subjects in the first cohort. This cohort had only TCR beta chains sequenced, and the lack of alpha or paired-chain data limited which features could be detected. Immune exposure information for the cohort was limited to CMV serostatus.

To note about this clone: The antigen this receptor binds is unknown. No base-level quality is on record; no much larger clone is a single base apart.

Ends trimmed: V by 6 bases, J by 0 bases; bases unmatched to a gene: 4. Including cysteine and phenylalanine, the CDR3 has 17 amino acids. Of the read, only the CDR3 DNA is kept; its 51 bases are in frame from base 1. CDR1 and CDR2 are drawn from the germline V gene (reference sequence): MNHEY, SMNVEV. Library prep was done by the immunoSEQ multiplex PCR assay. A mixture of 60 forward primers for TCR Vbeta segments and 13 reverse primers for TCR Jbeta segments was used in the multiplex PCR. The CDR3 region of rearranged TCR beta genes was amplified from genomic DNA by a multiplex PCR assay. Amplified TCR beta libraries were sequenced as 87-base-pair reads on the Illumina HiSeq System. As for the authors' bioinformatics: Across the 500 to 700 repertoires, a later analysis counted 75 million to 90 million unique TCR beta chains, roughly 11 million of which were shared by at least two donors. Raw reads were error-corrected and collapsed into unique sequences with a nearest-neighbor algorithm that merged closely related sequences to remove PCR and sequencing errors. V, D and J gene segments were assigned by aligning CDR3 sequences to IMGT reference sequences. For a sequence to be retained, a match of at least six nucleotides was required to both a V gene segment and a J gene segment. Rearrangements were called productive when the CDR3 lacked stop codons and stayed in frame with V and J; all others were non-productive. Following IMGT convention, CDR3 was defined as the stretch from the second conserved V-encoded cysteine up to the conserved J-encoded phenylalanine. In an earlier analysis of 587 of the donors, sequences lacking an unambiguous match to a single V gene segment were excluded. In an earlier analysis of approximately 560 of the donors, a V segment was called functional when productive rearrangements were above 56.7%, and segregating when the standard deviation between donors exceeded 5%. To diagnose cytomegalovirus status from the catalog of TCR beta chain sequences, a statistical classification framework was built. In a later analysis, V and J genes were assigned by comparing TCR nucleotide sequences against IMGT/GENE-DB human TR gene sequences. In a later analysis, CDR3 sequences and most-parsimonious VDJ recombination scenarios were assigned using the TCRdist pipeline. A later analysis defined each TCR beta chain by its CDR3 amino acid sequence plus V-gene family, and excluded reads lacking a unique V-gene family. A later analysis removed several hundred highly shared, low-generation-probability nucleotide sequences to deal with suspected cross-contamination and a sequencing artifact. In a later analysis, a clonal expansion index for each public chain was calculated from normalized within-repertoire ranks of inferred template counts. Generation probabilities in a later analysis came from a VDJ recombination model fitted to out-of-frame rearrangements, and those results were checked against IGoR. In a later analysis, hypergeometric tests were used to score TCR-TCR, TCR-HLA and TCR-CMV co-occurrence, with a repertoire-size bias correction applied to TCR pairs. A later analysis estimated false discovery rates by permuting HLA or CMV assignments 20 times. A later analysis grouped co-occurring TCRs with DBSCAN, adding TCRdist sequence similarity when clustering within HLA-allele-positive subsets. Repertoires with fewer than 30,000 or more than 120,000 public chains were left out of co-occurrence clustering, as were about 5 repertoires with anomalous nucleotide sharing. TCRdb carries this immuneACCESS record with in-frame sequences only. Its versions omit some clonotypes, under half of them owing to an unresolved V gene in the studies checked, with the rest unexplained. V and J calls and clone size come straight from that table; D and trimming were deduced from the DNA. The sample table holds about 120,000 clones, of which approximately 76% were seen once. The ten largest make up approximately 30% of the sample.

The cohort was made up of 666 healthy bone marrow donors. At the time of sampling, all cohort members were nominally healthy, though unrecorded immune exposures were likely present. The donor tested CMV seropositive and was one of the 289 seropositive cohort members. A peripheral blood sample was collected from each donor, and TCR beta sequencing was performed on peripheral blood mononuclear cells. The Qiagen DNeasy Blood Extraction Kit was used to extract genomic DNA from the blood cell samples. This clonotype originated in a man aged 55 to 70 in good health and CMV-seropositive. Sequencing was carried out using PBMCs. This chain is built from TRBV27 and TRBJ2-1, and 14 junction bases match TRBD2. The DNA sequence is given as TGTGCCAGCAGGGCGACTAGCGGGAGGGTCTCCTACAATGAGCAGTTCTTC. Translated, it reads CASRATSGRVSYNEQFF.